This section outlines one T cell receptor (beta chain) sequence together with its context. PCR was performed a second time for roughly 7 to 11 cycles using a sample-barcoded 5' primer and a J-beta primer mix. TCRdb reanalysed the 5' RACE reads using MiXCR and keeps one entry per CDR3 protein. The data hold 800,000 to 900,000 distinct CDR3 sequences, with approximately 59% observed a single time. This sample is part of a study of blood T cells in healthy people across ages. Sequences were obtained from blood. This receptor was identified in a man aged 25 to 45 in good health.

CDR3 nucleotide sequence: TGCAGTGCTAGAGATGAAAAGGATATTTATGGCTACACCTTC. It yields the protein CSARDEKDIYGYTF. The chain joins TRBV20-1 to TRBJ1-2; D is ambiguous. V gave up 0 bases and J gave up 5 bases, with 13 bases separating them. Germline V gene data show CDR1 as DFQATT and CDR2 as SNEGSKA (reference sequence). This CDR3 has 14 residues.